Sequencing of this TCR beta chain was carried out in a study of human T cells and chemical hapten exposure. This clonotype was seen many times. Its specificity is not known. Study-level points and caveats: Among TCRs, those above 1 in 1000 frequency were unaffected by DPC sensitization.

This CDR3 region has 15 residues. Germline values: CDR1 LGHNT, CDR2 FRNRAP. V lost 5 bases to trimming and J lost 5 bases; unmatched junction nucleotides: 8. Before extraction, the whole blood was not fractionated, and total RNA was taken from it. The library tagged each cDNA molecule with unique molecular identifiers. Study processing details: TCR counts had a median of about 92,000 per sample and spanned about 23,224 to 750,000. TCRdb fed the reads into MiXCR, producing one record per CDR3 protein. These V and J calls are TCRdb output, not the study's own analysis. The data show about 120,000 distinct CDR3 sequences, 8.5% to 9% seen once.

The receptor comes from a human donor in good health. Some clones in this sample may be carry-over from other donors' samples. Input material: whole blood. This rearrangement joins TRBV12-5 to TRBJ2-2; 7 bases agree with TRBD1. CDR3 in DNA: TGTGCTAGTGGTCCCCAGGACAGGACGACCGGGGAGCTGTTTTTT. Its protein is CASGPQDRTTGELFF.